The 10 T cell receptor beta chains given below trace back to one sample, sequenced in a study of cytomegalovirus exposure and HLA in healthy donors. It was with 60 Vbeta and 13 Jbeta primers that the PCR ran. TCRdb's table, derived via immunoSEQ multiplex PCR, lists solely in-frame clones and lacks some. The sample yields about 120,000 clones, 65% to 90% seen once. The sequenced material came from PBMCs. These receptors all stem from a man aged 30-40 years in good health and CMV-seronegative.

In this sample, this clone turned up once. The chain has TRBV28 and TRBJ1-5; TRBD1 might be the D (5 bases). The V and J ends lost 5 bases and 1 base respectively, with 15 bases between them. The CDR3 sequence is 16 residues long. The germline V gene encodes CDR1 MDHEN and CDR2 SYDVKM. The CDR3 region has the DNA TGTGCCAGCAGTCCTATCGACAGTTGGAGCAATCAGCCCCAGCATTTT. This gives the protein CASSPIDSWSNQPQHF. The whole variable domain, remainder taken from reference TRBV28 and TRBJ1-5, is DVKVTQSSRYLVKRTGEKVFLECVQDMDHENMFWYRQDPGLGLRLIYFSYDVKMKEKGDIPEGYSVSREKKERFSLILESASTNQTSMYLCASSPIDSWSNQPQHFGDGTRLSIL.

This CDR3 reads CASSLSSYEQYF. For the CDR3, the DNA is TGTGCCAGCAGCTTGTCTTCCTACGAGCAGTACTTC. This sequence joins TRBV5-6 and TRBJ2-7; no definite D call. This CDR3 has 12 amino acids. V was pared by 1 base and J by 1 base, with 3 bases between. Germline-derived CDR1 and CDR2 are SGHDT and YYEEEE.

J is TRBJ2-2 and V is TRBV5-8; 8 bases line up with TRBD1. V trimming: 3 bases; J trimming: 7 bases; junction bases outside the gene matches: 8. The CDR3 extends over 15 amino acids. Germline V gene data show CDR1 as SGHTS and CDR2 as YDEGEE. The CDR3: CASSSDTGGDGELFF. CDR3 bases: TGTGCCAGCAGCTCAGACACAGGGGGAGACGGGGAGCTGTTTTTT.

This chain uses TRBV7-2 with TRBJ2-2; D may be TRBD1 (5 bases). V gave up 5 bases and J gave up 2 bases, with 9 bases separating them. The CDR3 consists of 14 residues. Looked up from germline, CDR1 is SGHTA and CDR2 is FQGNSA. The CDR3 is CASSQTVNTGELFF. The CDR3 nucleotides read TGTGCCAGCAGCCAGACAGTAAACACCGGGGAGCTGTTTTTT.

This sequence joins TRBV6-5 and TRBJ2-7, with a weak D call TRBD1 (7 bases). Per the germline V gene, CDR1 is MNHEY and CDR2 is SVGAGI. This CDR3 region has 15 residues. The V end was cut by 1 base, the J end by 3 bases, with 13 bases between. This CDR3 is CASSYFQGGSYEQYF. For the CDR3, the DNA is TGTGCCAGCAGTTACTTCCAGGGGGGAAGCTACGAGCAGTACTTC.

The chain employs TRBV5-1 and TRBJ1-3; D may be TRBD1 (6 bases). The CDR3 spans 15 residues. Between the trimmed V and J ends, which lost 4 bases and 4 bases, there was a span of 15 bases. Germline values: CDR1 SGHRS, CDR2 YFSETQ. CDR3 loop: CASSLWGRAGNTIYF. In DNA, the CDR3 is TGCGCCAGCAGCCTCTGGGGGCGAGCAGGAAACACCATATATTTT.

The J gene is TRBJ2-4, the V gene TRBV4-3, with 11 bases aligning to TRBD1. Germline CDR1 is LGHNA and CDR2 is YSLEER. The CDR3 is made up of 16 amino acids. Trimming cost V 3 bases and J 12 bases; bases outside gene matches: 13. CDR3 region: CASSHPRTGGEDSQYF. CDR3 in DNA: TGCGCCAGCAGCCACCCCAGGACAGGGGGCGAGGACAGTCAGTACTTC.

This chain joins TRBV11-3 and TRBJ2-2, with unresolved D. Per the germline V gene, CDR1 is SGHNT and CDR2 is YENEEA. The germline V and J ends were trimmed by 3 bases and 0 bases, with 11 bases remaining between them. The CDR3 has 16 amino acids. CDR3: CASSLNDLANTGELFF. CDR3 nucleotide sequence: TGTGCCAGCAGCTTGAACGACCTAGCGAACACCGGGGAGCTGTTTTTT.

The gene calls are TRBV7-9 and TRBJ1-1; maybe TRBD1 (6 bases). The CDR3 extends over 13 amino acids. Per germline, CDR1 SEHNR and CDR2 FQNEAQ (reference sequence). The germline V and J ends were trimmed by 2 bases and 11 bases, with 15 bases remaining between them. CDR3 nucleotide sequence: TGTGCCAGCAGCTTAACGGGGGGCGCGGACGCTTTCTTT. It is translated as CASSLTGGADAFF.

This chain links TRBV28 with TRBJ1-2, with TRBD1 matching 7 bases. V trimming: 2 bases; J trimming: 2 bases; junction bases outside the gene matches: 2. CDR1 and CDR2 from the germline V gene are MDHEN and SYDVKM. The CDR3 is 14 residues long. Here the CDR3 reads CASSLEQGNYGYTF. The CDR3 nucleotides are TGTGCCAGCAGTTTAGAACAGGGGAACTATGGCTACACCTTC.